A selection of T cell receptor beta chains follows, all from one sample in a study of spatial heterogeneity in lung cancer. TCRdb used MiXCR to reprocess the 5' RACE reads, holding one entry per CDR3 protein. The table lists around 110,000 distinct CDR3 sequences, 12% of them singletons. The source material was PBMCs, sampled at follow-up. The receptors stem from a male donor with early-stage non-small cell lung cancer. CDR3s include the opening cysteine and the closing phenylalanine or tryptophan. A D gene is named only where the DNA matches it firmly. Expanded clones get a size class; other rows say once, few or many, or leave the size out.

DNA,CDR3,J,D,V,size
TGCGCCAGCAGTGGACAGGGAGGAGAGACCCAGTACTTC,CASSGQGGETQYF,TRBJ2-5,.,TRBV10-1,few
TGCGCCAGCAGCCGTGGGGAGAACAGGGGAATCACAGATACGCAGTATTTT,CASSRGENRGITDTQYF,TRBJ2-3,TRBD1,TRBV5-1,few
TGCGCCAGCAGCTTCCAGGACAGGGACACTGAAGCTTTCTTT,CASSFQDRDTEAFF,TRBJ1-1,TRBD1,TRBV5-1,.
TGTGCCAGCAGCTTAGATCCCCCCCGGGGAGGCCATACGCAGTATTTT,CASSLDPPRGGHTQYF,TRBJ2-3,.,TRBV11-2,few
TGTGCCACCAGTGAGTTCGCACCGACTCTCGGCACAGATACGCAGTATTTT,CATSEFAPTLGTDTQYF,TRBJ2-3,.,TRBV24-1,few
TGTGCCAGCAGTGCGACAGGGGGCGTTAGCTCTGGGGCCAACGTCCTGACTTTC,CASSATGGVSSGANVLTF,TRBJ2-6,TRBD1,TRBV28,many
TGTGCCATCCTCATGCCCGGGATGAACACTGAAGCTTTCTTT,CAILMPGMNTEAFF,TRBJ1-1,.,TRBV6-1,few
TGCAGTGCTAGAGCGGGAAATCAGCCCCAGCATTTT,CSARAGNQPQHF,TRBJ1-5,.,TRBV20-1,many
TGTGCCAGCAGCTCCCCCGTAGGTGAGACCCAGTACTTC,CASSSPVGETQYF,TRBJ2-5,.,TRBV7-2,few
TGCGCCAGCAGCTTGGGACTAGCGGGGACAGATACGCAGTATTTT,CASSLGLAGTDTQYF,TRBJ2-3,TRBD2,TRBV5-1,.
TGTGCCAGCAGTGCCCGACAGGGAGACTATGGCTACACCTTC,CASSARQGDYGYTF,TRBJ1-2,TRBD1,TRBV2,few
TGCGCCAGCAGCTCCGACAGGGGATACGAGCAGTACTTC,CASSSDRGYEQYF,TRBJ2-7,TRBD1,TRBV5-1,.
TGTGCCAGCAGGGTACTAGCGGGGGGTGTAGATACGCAGTATTTT,CASRVLAGGVDTQYF,TRBJ2-3,TRBD2,TRBV12-3/TRBV12-4,many
TGCAGTGCTCCCTCACAAAAGGGGGGCCGAACCTACAATGAGCAGTTCTTC,CSAPSQKGGRTYNEQFF,TRBJ2-1,.,TRBV20-1,many
TGTGCCAGCAGCTTAGGAAGTAATGCCGGGGACACCATATATTTT,CASSLGSNAGDTIYF,TRBJ1-3,.,TRBV7-9,.
TGTGCCAGCAGCCAAGATGGAGCTAAATCAGATACGCAGTATTTT,CASSQDGAKSDTQYF,TRBJ2-3,.,TRBV4-2,many
TGCAGCGTCCAATCGGGACAGGGAAGACAGCCCCAGCATTTT,CSVQSGQGRQPQHF,TRBJ1-5,TRBD1,TRBV29-1,.
TGTGCCAGTAGTACCCCCGAGTTCAGCAATCAGCCCCAGCATTTT,CASSTPEFSNQPQHF,TRBJ1-5,.,TRBV19,few
TGCAGTGCTAGAGGGGGGGTAAATCAGGATAATTCACCCCTCCACTTT,CSARGGVNQDNSPLHF,TRBJ1-6,.,TRBV20-1,few
TGTGCCAGCAGCTTAGCAACCAGGTATGAGCAGTTCTTC,CASSLATRYEQFF,TRBJ2-1,.,TRBV7-2,few
TGTGCCAGCAGCTCCGGGGGGCCCGCCGGGACCCAGTACTTC,CASSSGGPAGTQYF,TRBJ2-5,.,TRBV7-8,.
TGTGCCATCAGGCCGGGACAGGCGGCGAACACCGGGGAGCTGTTTTTT,CAIRPGQAANTGELFF,TRBJ2-2,TRBD1,TRBV10-3,few
TGTGCCAGCAGCCGGGGACCAAATGTAGATACGCAGTATTTT,CASSRGPNVDTQYF,TRBJ2-3,.,TRBV7-8,many
TGTGCCAGCAGTGAAAGGAGACCCGCCGGGGAGCTGTTTTTT,CASSERRPAGELFF,TRBJ2-2,.,TRBV2,few
TGTGCCACCAGTGGGAGCGGGAGTATCGTCGAGCAGTACTTC,CATSGSGSIVEQYF,TRBJ2-7,TRBD2,TRBV24-1,many
TGTGCCAGCAGCTTAGTAAGGCTAGCGGGGACCACCGGGGAGCTGTTTTTT,CASSLVRLAGTTGELFF,TRBJ2-2,TRBD2,TRBV7-6,few
TGCAGTTTTCCTTCCTTCGCCGTCACAGATACGCAGTATTTT,CSFPSFAVTDTQYF,TRBJ2-3,.,TRBV20-1,.
TGCAGTGCTAGAAATAATGAAAAACTGTTTTTT,CSARNNEKLFF,TRBJ1-4,.,TRBV20-1,many
TGTGCCACCAGCTCAGTGGACAGTAACTATGGCTACACCTTC,CATSSVDSNYGYTF,TRBJ1-2,.,TRBV15,few
TGTGCCAGCAGCCAAGTCTTCCCCGCGTTCGGGACAGGGGCCTACGAGCAGTACTTC,CASSQVFPAFGTGAYEQYF,TRBJ2-7,TRBD1,TRBV3-1,.
TGTGCCATCAGTGTGGGGACAGGCATGTATTCACCCCTCCACTTT,CAISVGTGMYSPLHF,TRBJ1-6,TRBD1,TRBV10-3,many
TGTGCCAGCGGATTCGGGACTACTAGCACAGATACGCAGTATTTT,CASGFGTTSTDTQYF,TRBJ2-3,TRBD2,TRBV6-2/TRBV6-3,.
TGTGCCAGCTCACCATTTAGCGGGGAAGATACGCAGTATTTT,CASSPFSGEDTQYF,TRBJ2-3,TRBD2,TRBV18,.
TGCAGCTCGTACGGGGGGAACACTGAAGCTTTCTTT,CSSYGGNTEAFF,TRBJ1-1,.,TRBV29-1,many
TGTGCCAGCAGCTCCCTGGACAGGGGGCGCGAGCAGTACTTC,CASSSLDRGREQYF,TRBJ2-7,TRBD1,TRBV7-2,.
TGTGCCAGCAGCTTAGGAGGAAACACCATATATTTT,CASSLGGNTIYF,TRBJ1-3,.,TRBV7-6,many
TGTGCCAGCACCCTCGACAGGGGCAATTACAATGAGCAGTTCTTC,CASTLDRGNYNEQFF,TRBJ2-1,TRBD1,TRBV12-3/TRBV12-4,many
TGTGCCAGCAGCGGGAAGGGACGGATACTAAACTATGGCTACACCTTC,CASSGKGRILNYGYTF,TRBJ1-2,.,TRBV7-9,.
TGTGCCAGCAGCAAAGGACAACTCGAGGCCTACACCTTC,CASSKGQLEAYTF,TRBJ1-2,.,TRBV7-3,few
TGTGCCAGCAGCTTTCAGGGAACCGGGGAGCTGTTTTTT,CASSFQGTGELFF,TRBJ2-2,.,TRBV7-3,few
TGCAGTGCTAGATTGCCAGGGGCTAGAGCTGAAGCTTTCTTT,CSARLPGARAEAFF,TRBJ1-1,.,TRBV20-1,few
TGTGCCAGCAGTGAAGAGGGCCAGCCGTCCTCCTACGAGCAGTACTTC,CASSEEGQPSSYEQYF,TRBJ2-7,.,TRBV2,few
TGTGCCAGCAGCCCCAGACAGGGTTGGACTGGGGCCAACGTCCTGACTTTC,CASSPRQGWTGANVLTF,TRBJ2-6,TRBD1,TRBV3-1,few
TGTGCCAGCGGGTGGGGCAATGAGCAGTTCTTC,CASGWGNEQFF,TRBJ2-1,.,TRBV25-1,.
TGTGCCAGCAGCCCCAATGGGATAGCGGGGAACCTGGGGACCCAGTACTTC,CASSPNGIAGNLGTQYF,TRBJ2-5,TRBD2,TRBV7-6,few
TGCGCCAGCACTGCTGACACGGACGGTAACTATGGCTACACCTTC,CASTADTDGNYGYTF,TRBJ1-2,.,TRBV4-1,many
TGCGCCAGCAGCCAAGATACAGGGACCTACGAGCAGTACTTC,CASSQDTGTYEQYF,TRBJ2-7,.,TRBV4-3,many